A single sample gave rise to the 26 T cell receptor beta chains below, sequenced in a study of blood T cell repertoires in COVID-19. Assay: immunoSEQ multiplex PCR; the TCRdb copy retains only in-frame clones and omits some. The sample has roughly 200,000 clones, roughly 91% seen once; the top ten hold roughly 7.2%. Input material: PBMCs or T cells enriched from blood (not recorded which). The receptors shown here come from a man aged 30-40 years in a cohort exposed to, infected with or recovered from COVID-19 (not recorded which).

This chain uses TRBV18 with TRBJ2-7, with TRBD2 matching 8 bases. The CDR3 has 15 amino acids. Unmatched junction bases numbered 5, after V lost 0 bases and J lost 4 bases. Germline lookup yields CDR1 KGHSH and CDR2 LQKENI. This chain's CDR3 is CASSPPLGLEYEQYF. DNA for the CDR3: TGTGCCAGCTCACCACCGTTGGGACTAGAGTACGAGCAGTACTTC. Looking up the rest from reference TRBV18 and TRBJ2-7 gives the full variable domain: NAGVMQNPRHLVRRRGQEARLRCSPMKGHSHVYWYRQLPEEGLKFMVYLQKENIIDESGMPKERFSAEFPKEGPSILRIQQVVRGDSAAYFCASSPPLGLEYEQYFGPGTRLTVT.

This chain joins TRBV7-8 and TRBJ2-7; possibly TRBD2 for D (6 bases). Germline lookup yields CDR1 SGHVS and CDR2 FQNEAQ. The CDR3 has 20 residues. V gave up 6 bases and J gave up 3 bases, with 33 bases separating them. The CDR3, as DNA: TGTGCCAGCAGACGAAACTTAGCGGACGTGAGGCAAAGCTCTCTCTACGAGCAGTACTTC. Residues: CASRRNLADVRQSSLYEQYF.

The chain employs TRBV6-5 and TRBJ2-2; D might be TRBD2 (6 bases). Germline V CDR1 and CDR2: MNHEY, SVGAGI. The CDR3 extends over 15 amino acids. With 10 bases removed from V and 4 bases from J, the gap between germline ends came to 19 bases. CDR3 sequence reads: CATPSRELGTGELFF. As DNA, the CDR3 is TGTGCCACTCCGAGCCGGGAGTTAGGCACCGGGGAGCTGTTTTTT.

The V call is TRBV9, the J call TRBJ2-1; D unresolved. Germline CDR1 is SGDLS and CDR2 is YYNGEE. The CDR3 extends over 11 amino acids. With 7 bases removed from V and 6 bases from J, the gap between germline ends came to 8 bases. The CDR3 spells CASGAPNEQFF. CDR3 nucleotides: TGTGCCAGCGGCGCTCCCAATGAGCAGTTCTTC.

The chain employs TRBV5-1 and TRBJ1-1, with 7 bases identical to TRBD1. CDR1 is SGHRS, CDR2 YFSETQ, per germline. With 4 bases clipped from V and 4 bases from J, the junction kept 4 bases outside the gene matches. The CDR3 contains 13 residues. The CDR3 nucleotides are TGCGCCAGCAGCATTGCAGGGGGCACTGAAGCTTTCTTT. This codes for CASSIAGGTEAFF.

V gene TRBV28 combines with J gene TRBJ1-1, with D possibly being TRBD1 (6 bases). This CDR3 is 16 amino acids long. Per the germline V gene, CDR1 is MDHEN and CDR2 is SYDVKM. V lost 4 bases and J 3 bases, leaving 18 bases between the germline ends. This CDR3 is CASSYLQGPRYTEAFF. CDR3 DNA: TGTGCCAGCAGTTACCTCCAGGGGCCGAGGTACACTGAAGCTTTCTTT.

This clone was seen just once. The chain uses TRBV19 and TRBJ2-7, with TRBD1 identical over 9 bases. With 5 bases clipped from V and 0 bases from J, the junction kept 8 bases outside the gene matches. This CDR3 comprises 16 residues. The germline gives CDR1 LNHDA, CDR2 SQIVND (reference sequence). This CDR3 reads CASSGRTGASSYEQYF. CDR3 nucleotide sequence: TGTGCCAGTAGTGGCCGGACAGGGGCTTCCTCCTACGAGCAGTACTTC.

This clone was counted between two and nine times. The CDR3 nucleotides read TGCGCCAGCAGCTTGTGGGCTAGCGGGTTCGATGAGCAGTTCTTC. Its translation is CASSLWASGFDEQFF. The gene calls are TRBV5-1 and TRBJ2-1, with 8 positions matching TRBD2. CDR1 and CDR2 from the germline V gene are SGHRS and YFSETQ. V trimming: 1 base; J trimming: 8 bases; junction bases outside the gene matches: 8. The CDR3 is 15 amino acids.

The rearrangement joins TRBV29-1 to TRBJ2-7; 10 nucleotides line up with TRBD2. Trimming at V came to 5 bases and at J to 2 bases, leaving 3 bases not matched to a gene. CDR1 and CDR2 from the germline V gene are SQVTM and ANQGSEA. This CDR3 is built from 13 residues. CDR3 DNA sequence: TGCAGCGTTAGACTAGCGGGTACCTACGAGCAGTACTTC. The encoded protein is CSVRLAGTYEQYF.

The chain links TRBV6-4 to TRBJ1-5; 9 positions match TRBD1. CDR3 length equals 14 residues. J gave up 7 bases and V 2 bases, and 3 bases lay outside the gene matches. Germline CDR1 and CDR2: MRHNA and SNTAGT. The CDR3 region has the DNA TGTGCCAGCAGTGACGGTACAGGGGGCCAGCCCCAGCATTTT. Its protein is CASSDGTGGQPQHF.

V usage is TRBV18 and J usage is TRBJ1-6; TRBD1 agrees at 11 bases. Germline V gives CDR1 KGHSH, CDR2 LQKENI. V dropped 6 bases and J dropped 5; count of bases not matched to a gene: 9. This CDR3 has 17 residues. The CDR3 sequence is CASSQTPGQGDNSPLHF. The CDR3 coding sequence is TGTGCCAGCTCCCAGACACCGGGACAGGGGGATAATTCACCCCTCCACTTT.

This clone was counted only a few times. V and J are TRBV6-2 or TRBV6-3 and TRBJ1-5, with D maybe TRBD1 (6 bases). Trimming cost V 2 bases and J 4 bases, with 18 bases left between them. From germline, CDR1 is MNHEY and CDR2 SVGEGT. This CDR3 comprises 17 residues. In DNA, the CDR3 is TGTGCCAGCAGTTACCTATTCCAGGGGCGCGGAAATCAGCCCCAGCATTTT. Encoded protein: CASSYLFQGRGNQPQHF.

The chain recombines TRBV27 with TRBJ2-1; the D is unclear. Germline lookup yields CDR1 MNHEY and CDR2 SMNVEV (reference sequence). This CDR3 comprises 14 residues. V was pared by 3 bases and J by 5 bases, with 11 bases between. CDR3: CASSFGPNHNEQFF. CDR3 bases: TGTGCCAGCAGTTTTGGGCCGAATCACAATGAGCAGTTCTTC.

The chain combines TRBV5-1 with TRBJ2-1; D unclear. Trimming removed 1 base at V and 3 bases at J, with 11 bases between. CDR3 size: 15 residues. Germline V gives CDR1 SGHRS, CDR2 YFSETQ. CDR3 loop: CASSLSAAIYNEQFF. CDR3 DNA: TGCGCCAGCAGCTTGAGTGCGGCAATCTACAATGAGCAGTTCTTC.

This clone was counted a few times. The chain carries TRBV28 and TRBJ1-2, with TRBD1 matching 9 bases. From germline, CDR1 is MDHEN and CDR2 SYDVKM. Losses at the gene ends were 7 bases for V and 5 bases for J; bases not matched to a gene: 17. This CDR3 has 17 residues. The CDR3 loop reads CASIQGTGTGIRYGYTF. CDR3 sequence (DNA): TGTGCCAGCATTCAGGGGACCGGGACAGGGATACGATATGGCTACACCTTC.

The chain is built from TRBV28 and TRBJ1-1; TRBD1 is a possible D gene (5 bases). Germline lookup yields CDR1 MDHEN and CDR2 SYDVKM. Trimming cost V 3 bases and J 4 bases, with 12 bases left between them. The CDR3 extends over 14 amino acids. The CDR3 loop is CASSFPQGFTEAFF. The CDR3 nucleotides are TGTGCCAGCAGTTTTCCTCAGGGTTTCACTGAAGCTTTCTTT.

The rearrangement uses TRBV5-6 and TRBJ1-1; D is ambiguous. Between the trimmed V and J ends, which lost 0 bases and 4 bases, there was a span of 10 bases. CDR1 is SGHDT, CDR2 YYEEEE, per germline. CDR3 length equals 14 residues. In DNA form, the CDR3 reads TGTGCCAGCAGCTTGGGTGGCGGTATCACTGAAGCTTTCTTT. This gives the protein CASSLGGGITEAFF.

V and J are TRBV27 and TRBJ1-4, with D perhaps TRBD1 (6 bases). In germline, CDR1 is MNHEY, CDR2 SMNVEV (reference sequence). The germline V and J ends were trimmed by 8 bases and 8 bases, with 18 bases remaining between them. The CDR3 spans 14 residues. CDR3 amino acids: CASGLGARFEKLFF. As DNA, the CDR3 is TGTGCCAGCGGTCTGGGGGCCAGATTCGAAAAACTGTTTTTT.

This rearrangement joins TRBV14 to TRBJ2-1; TRBD2 matches at 14 bases. This CDR3 spans 18 amino acids. Germline assignment: CDR1 SGHDN and CDR2 FVKESK. J was trimmed by 8 bases and V by 1 base; bases with no gene match: 10. In DNA form, the CDR3 reads TGTGCCAGCAGCCAAGTCTCTTGGGGACTAGCGGGGGTCCATGAGCAGTTCTTC. Translated: CASSQVSWGLAGVHEQFF.

The chain employs TRBV18 and TRBJ2-5; perhaps TRBD2 as D (6 bases). CDR1 and CDR2 (germline): KGHSH, LQKENI. The CDR3 contains 14 residues. Trimming took 0 bases from V and 2 from J, leaving 7 bases between them. This CDR3 reads CASSPPGLQETQYF. The CDR3 coding sequence is TGTGCCAGCTCACCACCGGGACTTCAAGAGACCCAGTACTTC.

This clone was observed a single time. The chain employs TRBV27 and TRBJ2-7; D is ambiguous. From germline, CDR1 is MNHEY and CDR2 SMNVEV (reference sequence). The V end was cut by 3 bases, the J end by 3 bases, with 9 bases between. CDR3 length equals 13 residues. The CDR3 DNA is TGTGCCAGCAGTTTCCAACTGTTCTACGAGCAGTACTTC. Translated: CASSFQLFYEQYF.

The chain joins TRBV9 to TRBJ1-1; D gene uncertain. The CDR3 is 14 residues long. Between the trimmed V and J ends, which lost 2 bases and 1 base, there was a span of 9 bases. Germline CDR1 and CDR2: SGDLS and YYNGEE. The CDR3 loop is CASSVQVSNTEAFF. The DNA of the CDR3 is TGTGCCAGCAGCGTTCAGGTTTCGAACACTGAAGCTTTCTTT. Combining the CDR3 with reference TRBV9 and TRBJ1-1 gives the whole variable domain DSGVTQTPKHLITATGQRVTLRCSPRSGDLSVYWYQQSLDQGLQFLIQYYNGEERAKGNILERFSAQQFPDLHSELNLSSLELGDSALYFCASSVQVSNTEAFFGQGTRLTVV.

J is TRBJ1-1 and V is TRBV28, with no clear D. The germline V gene encodes CDR1 MDHEN and CDR2 SYDVKM. V lost 4 bases, J lost 6 bases, and 9 bases lay in between. The CDR3 runs 12 residues. As DNA, the CDR3 is TGTGCCAGCAGTTGGGGAGAAGCTGAAGCTTTCTTT. Translation: CASSWGEAEAFF.

This sequence joins TRBV13 and TRBJ2-1; possible D gene TRBD1, 6 bases. The V gene's germline CDR1 is PRHDT and CDR2 FYEKMQ (reference sequence). This CDR3 has 13 residues. Deletions cut 5 bases from V and 10 bases from J, with 15 bases between. In nucleotides, the CDR3 is TGTGCCAGCAGCCCGATGGCAGGGGCGGAGCAGTTCTTC. Residues: CASSPMAGAEQFF.

The chain joins TRBV27 to TRBJ2-1; TRBD2 aligns across 12 bases. The trim removed 6 bases at V and 8 bases at J, leaving 8 bases unmatched. The germline V gene encodes CDR1 MNHEY and CDR2 SMNVEV (reference sequence). The CDR3 runs 15 residues. The CDR3: CASSLRLAGVHEQFF. The CDR3 bases are TGTGCCAGCAGCCTAAGACTAGCGGGAGTCCATGAGCAGTTCTTC.

This clone was seen a few times. This sequence joins TRBV5-6 and TRBJ2-5; TRBD1 is a possible D gene (6 bases). The CDR3 loop spans 13 amino acids. Germline CDR1 reads SGHDT; CDR2 reads YYEEEE. The V and J ends lost 2 bases and 5 bases respectively, with 10 bases between them. The CDR3: CASSLRTGETQYF. CDR3 nucleotides: TGTGCCAGCAGCTTACGTACAGGGGAGACCCAGTACTTC.